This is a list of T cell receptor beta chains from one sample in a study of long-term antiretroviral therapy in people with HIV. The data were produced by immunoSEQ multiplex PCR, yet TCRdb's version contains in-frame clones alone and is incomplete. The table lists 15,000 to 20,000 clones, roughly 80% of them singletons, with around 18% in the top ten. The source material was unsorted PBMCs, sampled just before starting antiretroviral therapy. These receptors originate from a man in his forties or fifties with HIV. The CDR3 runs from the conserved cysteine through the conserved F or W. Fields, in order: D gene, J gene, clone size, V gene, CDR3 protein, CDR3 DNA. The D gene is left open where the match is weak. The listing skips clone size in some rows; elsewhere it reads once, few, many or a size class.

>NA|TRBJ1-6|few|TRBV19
CASSNPATSSPLHF
TGTGCCAGTAGTAACCCCGCAACCTCCTCACCCCTCCACTTT
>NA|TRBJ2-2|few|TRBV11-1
CASSSDRTNTGELFF
TGTGCCAGCAGCTCGGACAGAACGAACACCGGGGAGCTGTTTTTT
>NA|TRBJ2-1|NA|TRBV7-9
CASSLALGLHNEQFF
TGTGCCAGCAGCTTAGCCCTTGGCCTTCACAATGAGCAGTTCTTC
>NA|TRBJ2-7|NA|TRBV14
CASSQVAYEQYF
TGTGCCAGCAGCCAAGTCGCTTACGAGCAGTACTTC
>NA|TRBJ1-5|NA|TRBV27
CASPGTGNQPQHF
TGTGCCAGCCCAGGGACGGGCAATCAGCCCCAGCATTTT
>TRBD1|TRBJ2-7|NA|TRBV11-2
CASSLTGVEQYF
TGTGCCAGCAGCCTTACAGGGGTCGAGCAGTACTTC
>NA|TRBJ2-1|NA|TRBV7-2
CASSLGPDNEQFF
TGTGCCAGCAGCTTAGGCCCGGACAATGAGCAGTTCTTC
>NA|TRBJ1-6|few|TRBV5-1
CASSLTSGVGGSPLHF
TGCGCCAGCAGCCTCACTTCCGGGGTTGGTGGTTCACCCCTCCACTTT
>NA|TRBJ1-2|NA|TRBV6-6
CASSDEGLWRGYTF
TGTGCCAGCAGTGACGAGGGACTTTGGCGGGGCTACACCTTC
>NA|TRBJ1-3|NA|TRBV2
CASSEGPSSGNTIYF
TGTGCCAGCAGTGAAGGCCCAAGCTCTGGAAACACCATATATTTT
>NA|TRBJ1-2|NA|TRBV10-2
CASSEVAGSHYGYTF
TGCGCCAGCAGTGAAGTAGCGGGCAGCCACTATGGCTACACCTTC
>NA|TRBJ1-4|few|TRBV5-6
CASSLIATNEKLFF
TGTGCCAGCAGCTTAATCGCAACTAATGAAAAACTGTTTTTT
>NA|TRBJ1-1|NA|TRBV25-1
CASSESGFGTEAFF
TGTGCCAGCAGTGAATCAGGATTCGGGACTGAAGCTTTCTTT
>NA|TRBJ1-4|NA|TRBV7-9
CASSLATGSGNEKLFF
TGTGCCAGCAGCTTAGCGACCGGGTCAGGTAATGAAAAACTGTTTTTT
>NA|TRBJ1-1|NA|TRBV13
CASSLGGPGKGPEAFF
TGTGCCAGCAGCTTGGGGGGTCCGGGTAAAGGACCTGAAGCTTTCTTT
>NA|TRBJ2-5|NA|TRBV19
CASSSNYPGDQQYF
TGTGCCAGTAGTTCAAATTATCCAGGGGACCAGCAGTACTTC
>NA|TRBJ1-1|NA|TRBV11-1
CASSSGWGDTEAFF
TGTGCCAGCAGCTCTGGGTGGGGGGACACTGAAGCTTTCTTT
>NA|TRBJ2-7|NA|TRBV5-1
CASSLQTGSSYEQYF
TGCGCCAGCAGCTTGCAGACGGGGAGCTCCTACGAGCAGTACTTC
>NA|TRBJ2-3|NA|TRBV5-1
CASSLERGRITDTQYF
TGCGCCAGCAGCTTGGAACGGGGGAGGATCACAGATACGCAGTATTTT
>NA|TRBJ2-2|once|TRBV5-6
CASSSDRTNTGELFF
TGTGCCAGCAGCTCGGACAGAACGAACACCGGGGAGCTGTTTTTT
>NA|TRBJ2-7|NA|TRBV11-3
CASSLRGGSTYEQYF
TGTGCCAGCAGCTTAAGGGGAGGATCCACCTACGAGCAGTACTTC
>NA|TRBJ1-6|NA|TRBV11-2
CASSFRSSYNSPLHF
TGTGCCAGCAGCTTTAGGAGCTCCTATAATTCACCCCTCCACTTT